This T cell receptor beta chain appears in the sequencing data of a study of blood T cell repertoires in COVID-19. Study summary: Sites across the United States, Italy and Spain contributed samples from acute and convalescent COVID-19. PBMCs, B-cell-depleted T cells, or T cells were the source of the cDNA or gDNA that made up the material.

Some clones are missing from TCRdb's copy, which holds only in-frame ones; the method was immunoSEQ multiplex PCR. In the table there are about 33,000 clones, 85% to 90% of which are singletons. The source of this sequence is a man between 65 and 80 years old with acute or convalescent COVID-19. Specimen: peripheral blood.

The CDR3 loop is CASNVGSSTTEAFF. CDR3 DNA: TGTGCCAGCAACGTAGGGAGTTCGACCACTGAAGCTTTCTTT. The V and J genes are TRBV11-2 and TRBJ1-1; D not certain. The CDR3 covers 14 residues. Germline V gene sequence: CDR1 SGHAT, CDR2 FQNNGV. V was shortened by 7 bases and J by 4 bases, with 16 bases between the two germline ends. The full variable domain, in which reference TRBV11-2 and TRBJ1-1 provide the parts outside the CDR3, is EAGVAQSPRYKIIEKRQSVAFWCNPISGHATLYWYQQILGQGPKLLIQFQNNGVVDDSQLPKDRFSAERLKGVDSTLKIQPAKLEDSAVYLCASNVGSSTTEAFFGQGTRLTVV.